This T cell receptor (beta chain) was recorded in a study of cytomegalovirus exposure and HLA in healthy donors (dated by TCRdb to about 2017). With regard to the full study: An earlier analysis of some 550 of the donors reported 250 to 300 Gb of sequence data and some 100 million unique TCR beta sequences from some 180 million T cells. The study aimed to test whether signatures of past pathogen exposure could be identified by cataloging public T cell receptors. Class I and class II HLA loci were covered by the typing at four-digit resolution. The later analysis used no new phenotypic data to find candidate immune exposures, relying instead on TCR beta sequences and their occurrence across donors. A later analysis re-analyzed previously published TCR beta repertoires from 650 to 800 donors and added high-resolution HLA genotyping to study TCR occurrence patterns. Of the 350 to 450 genotyped donors, more than 75% were placed in the genetic ancestry cluster associated with self-reported Caucasian donors. Alongside the repertoire data, information on donor age, sex, ethnicity and CMV serostatus was compiled. Around 320 gigabases of sequencing data and approximately 80 million unique TCR sequences were included in an early release covering roughly 700 HLA-typed donors. A later genetic analysis used genome-wide SNP genotypes for about three fifths of the 666 donors, treating that subset as a discovery cohort. An earlier analysis of approximately 640 of the donors applied high-throughput TCR beta sequencing to assess whether each TCR beta V gene segment acted as functional or pseudogenic. The number of typed donors differed by locus: about 629-630 for A, B, C, DRB1 and DQB1; 522 for DQA1; some 610 for DPA1; and roughly 470 for DPB1. The T cell repertoires of under 750 subjects were profiled by immunosequencing and related to cytomegalovirus serostatus. On average, 235,054 unique TCR beta nucleotide sequences were sequenced per donor among roughly 430 genotyped donors of the cohort, with roughly 18% of those sequences being non-productive. Because of strong linkage in the cohort, roughly five DR-DQ haplotypes were treated as single units for association and clustering. Besides the first cohort of hundreds of subjects, a separate validation cohort made up of 90 to 150 different subjects was used. Every repertoire in the discovery cohort had been generated on one and the same sequencing platform. To predict cytomegalovirus infection status, the study brought together high-throughput TCR immunosequencing, statistical association of individual TCRs with disease status, and machine learning. Results and caveats for the whole study, not just this receptor: For the cohort, immune exposure information was limited to CMV serostatus. Because HLA typing was missing for some donors at each locus, association tests included only the typed subset. According to a later analysis, TCR association rates differed among HLA loci, with DRB1 alleles showing the most associated TCRs and HLA-C alleles showing the fewest. Because counts were too low, fewer than 20 rarely observed V segments, including chromosome 9 orphons, were excluded from the earlier analysis of roughly 580 of the donors. Compared with equally common non-associated chains, HLA-associated TCR beta chains in a later analysis were more clonally expanded and had lower generation probabilities. It was suggested by the authors that the approach could potentially be generalized to other disease states and immunological phenotypes. Most CMV-associated TCR beta chains appeared to be HLA-restricted in a later analysis, and the HLA associations seemed to be driven largely by CMV exposure. The 87-base-pair reads could not distinguish some IMGT-functional V segments, including TRBV6-2 and TRBV6-3, so those segments were excluded. In an earlier analysis of about 540 of the donors, most TCR beta V segments were observed in productive rearrangements about 90% or about 30% of the time, broadly matching IMGT annotations. Linkage disequilibrium might explain the correlated functional status among segregating V segments, but an unknown experimental factor could not be ruled out. In a later analysis, some 18,000 TCR beta sequences were associated with specific HLA alleles at a false discovery rate of 0.05. A further reported finding was that TCR beta sequences accurately predicted the HLA-A and HLA-B alleles for most subjects in the first cohort. Assigning TCR associations to individual alleles was difficult when HLA alleles, especially DR and DQ, strongly co-occurred. In both the original and validation cohorts, the classifier was reported to diagnose cytomegalovirus status with high specificity and sensitivity. A few of the identified cytomegalovirus-associated TCR beta chains were confirmed in vitro to be specific for cytomegalovirus antigens. In this cohort, only TCR beta chains were sequenced, and detectable features were limited by the absence of alpha or paired-chain data. A later analysis reported that several top co-occurrence clusters appeared linked to parvovirus B19, influenza, CMV and Epstein-Barr virus. In the study, approximately 160 TCR beta chains were listed as associated with cytomegalovirus. In a later genetic analysis, fewer N-insertions in productive TCRs were reported among donors in an Asian-associated ancestry cluster than the roughly 700-donor mean. Sequencing depth was assumed to be roughly uniform across donors in the presence/absence analyses, though that assumption may not hold. A later genetic analysis associated a missense DCLRE1C variant with V-gene and J-gene trimming of TCR beta chains, and an independent cohort replicated the association. While some public TCRs were present in many individuals, most TCR sequences turned up only very rarely across donors. A group of highly shared sequence variants was considered likely to be a technical artifact of the sequencing pipeline.

The cohort consisted of hundreds of healthy bone marrow donors. Cohort members were all nominally healthy when sampled, although unrecorded immune exposures were likely present. The donor was CMV seronegative and belonged to the group of 320 or so seronegative cohort members. Every donor gave a peripheral blood sample, and the peripheral blood mononuclear cells from that sample were used for TCR beta sequencing. The Qiagen DNeasy Blood Extraction Kit was used to extract genomic DNA from the blood cell samples. The receptor library was made with the immunoSEQ multiplex PCR assay. A mixture of 60 forward primers for TCR Vbeta segments and 13 reverse primers for TCR Jbeta segments was used in the multiplex PCR. Amplification of the CDR3 region of rearranged TCR beta genes was performed with a multiplex PCR assay on genomic DNA. The Illumina HiSeq System was used to sequence the amplified TCR beta libraries as 87-base-pair reads. The study's processing was this. A later analysis counted about 82 million unique TCR beta chains across the 670 or so repertoires, and around 9.9 million of these chains were shared by at least two donors. A nearest-neighbor algorithm error-corrected the raw reads and collapsed the reads into unique sequences, merging closely related sequences to remove PCR and sequencing errors. V, D and J gene segments were assigned by aligning CDR3 sequences to IMGT reference sequences. For a sequence to be retained, at least a six-nucleotide match to both a V gene segment and a J gene segment was required. A rearrangement counted as productive if the CDR3 had no stop codons and remained in frame with V and J, and every other rearrangement counted as non-productive. CDR3 was defined according to IMGT convention as the region running from the second conserved V-encoded cysteine to the conserved J-encoded phenylalanine. The earlier analysis of 500 to 600 of the donors excluded sequences that lacked an unambiguous match to a single V gene segment. In an earlier analysis of 450 to 750 of the donors, a V segment was called functional when productive rearrangements were above 56.7%, and segregating when the standard deviation between donors exceeded 5%. A statistical classification framework was built for diagnosing cytomegalovirus status from the catalog of TCR beta chain sequences. A later analysis assigned V and J genes by comparing TCR nucleotide sequences with IMGT/GENE-DB human TR gene sequences. A later analysis assigned CDR3 sequences and most-parsimonious VDJ recombination scenarios with the TCRdist pipeline. In a later analysis, each TCR beta chain was defined by its CDR3 amino acid sequence together with its V-gene family, and reads without a unique V-gene family were excluded. A later analysis removed several hundred highly shared, low-generation-probability nucleotide sequences to deal with suspected cross-contamination and a sequencing artifact. In a later analysis, a clonal expansion index was calculated for each public chain from normalized within-repertoire ranks of inferred template counts. In a later analysis, generation probabilities were computed with a VDJ recombination model fitted to out-of-frame rearrangements, and the resulting probabilities were checked against IGoR. In a later analysis, TCR-TCR, TCR-HLA and TCR-CMV co-occurrence was scored with hypergeometric tests, and a repertoire-size bias correction was applied to TCR pairs. A later analysis estimated false discovery rates by permuting HLA or CMV assignments 20 times. In a later analysis, co-occurring TCRs were grouped using DBSCAN, and TCRdist sequence similarity was added for clustering within HLA-allele-positive subsets. Co-occurrence clustering excluded repertoires with fewer than 30,000 or more than 120,000 public chains, plus five with anomalous nucleotide sharing. The source is immuneACCESS, and TCRdb retained only in-frame sequences with V and J called. Part of the clones is not carried over; for the studies checked, unresolved V genes explain less than half of this, and the remainder is unexplained. V and J calls and clone size come straight from that table; D and trimming were deduced from the DNA. The sample's clone listing holds tens of thousands of clones. The ten biggest clones cover approximately 0.58% of the sample.

Between the V and J ends, shortened by 0 bases and 3 bases respectively, the junction contains 14 bases. The CDR3 numbers 16 residues from cysteine through phenylalanine. The only DNA kept is the CDR3, 48 bases in frame from the first base. The germline V gene sets CDR1 to LGHNA and CDR2 to YSLEER. Concerning this clone itself: Its antigen remains undetermined.

Sequencing used PBMCs. This receptor was obtained from a man over 45 in good health and CMV-seronegative. This chain is built from TRBV4-3 and TRBJ2-5; there is no confident call for the D gene. The CDR3: CASSQDQYSAKETQYF. In nucleotides, the sequence is TGCGCCAGCAGCCAAGATCAGTACTCAGCGAAAGAGACCCAGTACTTC.